This T cell receptor (beta chain) was obtained from a study of breast tumors, draining lymph nodes, adjacent tissues. Findings and caveats of the study: Luminal-like breast cancer showed significantly greater tumor-nontumor repertoire similarity than basal-like breast cancer did. Tumor repertoires ranked between lymph nodes and nontumor tissue in diversity, with V and J gene preferences. The data were judged consistent with most tumor T cells coming from lymph node and expanding in tumor.

In TCRdb, the multiplex PCR reads were re-called with MiXCR into one record per CDR3 protein. Of around 50,000 distinct CDR3 sequences in the sample, approximately 22% were seen once. V lost 0 bases to trimming and J lost 6 bases, with 12 bases between them. The CDR3 length is 14 residues. Germline V gene sequence: CDR1 DFQATT, CDR2 SNEGSKA (reference sequence). In this sample, this clonotype turned up many times. What it binds is unknown. J is TRBJ2-1 and V is TRBV20-1, with a weak D call TRBD1 (6 bases). The TCR sequence derives from a female donor with breast cancer. Some clones in this sample may be carry-over from other donors' samples. The specimen was breast tumor tissue. The chain's CDR3 is CSARDPRGANEQFF. The CDR3, as DNA: TGCAGTGCTAGAGATCCCAGGGGCGCCAATGAGCAGTTCTTC.